This paragraph reports one T cell receptor beta chain. Antigen specificity is unknown. Whereas donors were nominally healthy upon sampling, unrecorded immune exposures were probable. The sample comes from a study of cytomegalovirus exposure and HLA in healthy donors. Study-wide findings and caveats: Through in vitro validation, three CMV-associated chains were shown to be specific for CMV antigens.

Primers included in the PCR were 60 Vbeta and 13 Jbeta primers. Repertoires were generated with immunoSEQ multiplex PCR, while TCRdb's copy carries only in-frame clones and drops some. This table holds 70,000 to 80,000 clones, around 82% found once. The sequence was obtained from a man younger than 35 in good health and CMV-seronegative. The specimen was PBMCs.

This chain's CDR3 is CASSLTDGGAGRETQYF. CDR3 nucleotides: TGTGCCAGCAGCTTGACAGACGGGGGGGCCGGTCGAGAGACCCAGTACTTC. The chain uses TRBV5-4 and TRBJ2-5, with 8 nucleotides matching TRBD2. CDR1 and CDR2 (germline): SGHNT, YYREEE (reference sequence). Germline trimming cut 1 base from V and 4 bases from J; bases unmatched to any gene: 12. The CDR3 extends over 17 amino acids.